The clone carrying this T cell receptor (beta chain) was observed a handful of times. As yet, its antigen is unknown. Amplified TCR beta CDR3 regions derived from RNA transcripts. Primed by the HTBI set, a first-round RT-PCR was run on the TCR CDR3. TCRdb processed the multiplex PCR reads anew with MiXCR; each CDR3 protein has one entry. The sample carries around 600,000 distinct CDR3 sequences, 13% to 15% recorded once. The CDR3 sequence is 16 residues long. V shed 1 base and J 5 bases; nucleotides not matched to a gene: 8. CDR1 and CDR2 from the germline V gene are SEHNR and FQNEAQ (reference sequence). The data were obtained in a study of T cells in Graves' hyperthyroidism and ophthalmopathy. Study-level findings and limits: Blood also held most thyroid clonotypes expanded beyond 0.001.

A patient was excluded if there was uncontrolled infection, other autoimmune disease, pregnancy or lactation. The TCR comes from a woman aged 50 to 60 with Graves' ophthalmopathy. Sequencing used blood. V is TRBV7-9 and J is TRBJ1-1; 9 bases agree with TRBD1. CDR3 sequence: CASSLVSGTGNTEAFF. CDR3 sequence (DNA): TGTGCCAGCAGCTTAGTCTCCGGGACAGGGAATACTGAAGCTTTCTTT.